A few counts support the clone carrying this T cell receptor (beta chain). Its specificity is not known. PCR employed 60 Vbeta and 13 Jbeta primers. Produced via immunoSEQ multiplex PCR; TCRdb's table is partial and in-frame only. The repertoire holds around 130,000 clones, with about 81% as singletons. The data stem from a study of cytomegalovirus exposure and HLA in healthy donors. Nominally healthy donors were sampled, though unrecorded immune exposures were likely. Broader study findings: Common viral pathogens (according to a later analysis) appeared linked to several of the most significant clusters.

V gave up 2 bases and J gave up 0 bases, with 9 bases separating them. Germline CDR1 is MNHEY and CDR2 is SMNVEV (reference sequence). The CDR3 covers 15 residues. The receptor's source is a man aged 35-49 years in good health and CMV-seronegative. The sequenced sample consisted of PBMCs. The chain joins TRBV27 to TRBJ2-3, with D possibly matching TRBD2 (5 bases). CDR3 residues: CASSLIRESTDTQYF. CDR3 nucleotide sequence: TGTGCCAGCAGTTTAATTCGGGAAAGCACAGATACGCAGTATTTT.